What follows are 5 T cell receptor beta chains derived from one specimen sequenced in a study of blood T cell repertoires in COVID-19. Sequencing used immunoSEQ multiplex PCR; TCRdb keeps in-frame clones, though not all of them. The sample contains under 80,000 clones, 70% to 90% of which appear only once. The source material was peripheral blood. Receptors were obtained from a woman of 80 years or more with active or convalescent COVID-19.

The CDR3 nucleotides are TGTGCCAGCGGCCAGGGGGCTGGCTACACCTTC. It codes for CASGQGAGYTF. The chain links TRBV25-1 to TRBJ1-2; 8 bases map to TRBD1. The junction had 3 bases not matched to a gene; V was cut back by 8 bases and J by 7 bases. CDR3 length: 11 amino acids. From germline, CDR1 is MGHDK and CDR2 SYGVNS.

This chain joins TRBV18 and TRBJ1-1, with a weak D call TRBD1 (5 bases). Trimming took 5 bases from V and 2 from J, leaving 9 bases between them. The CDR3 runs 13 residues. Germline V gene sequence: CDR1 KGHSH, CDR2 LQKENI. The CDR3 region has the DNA TGTGCCAGCTCAGCTGACAGAAACACTGAAGCTTTCTTT. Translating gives CASSADRNTEAFF.

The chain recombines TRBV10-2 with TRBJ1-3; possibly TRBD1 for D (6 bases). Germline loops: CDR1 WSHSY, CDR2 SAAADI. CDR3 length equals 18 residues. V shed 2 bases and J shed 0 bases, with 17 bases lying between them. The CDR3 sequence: CASSELLRDKLSGNTIYF. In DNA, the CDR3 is TGCGCCAGCAGTGAGCTACTCCGGGACAAGCTCTCTGGAAACACCATATATTTT.

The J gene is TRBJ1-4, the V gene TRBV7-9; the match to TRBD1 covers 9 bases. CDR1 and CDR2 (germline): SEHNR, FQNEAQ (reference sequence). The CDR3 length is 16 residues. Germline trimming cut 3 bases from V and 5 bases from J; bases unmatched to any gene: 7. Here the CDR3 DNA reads TGTGCCAGCAGCTTGGGGTCCGGGACAGGGAATGAAAAACTGTTTTTT. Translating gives CASSLGSGTGNEKLFF. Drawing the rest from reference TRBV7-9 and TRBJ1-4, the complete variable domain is DTGVSQNPRHKITKRGQNVTFRCDPISEHNRLYWYRQTLGQGPEFLTYFQNEAQLEKSRLLSDRFSAERPKGSFSTLEIQRTEQGDSAMYLCASSLGSGTGNEKLFFGSGTQLSVL.

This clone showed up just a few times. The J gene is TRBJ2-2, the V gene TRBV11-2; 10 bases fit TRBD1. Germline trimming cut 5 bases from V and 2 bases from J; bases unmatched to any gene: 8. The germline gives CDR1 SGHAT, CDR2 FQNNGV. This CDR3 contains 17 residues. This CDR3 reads CASSEDRGFRNTGELFF. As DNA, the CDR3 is TGTGCCAGCAGCGAGGACAGGGGGTTTCGAAACACCGGGGAGCTGTTTTTT.